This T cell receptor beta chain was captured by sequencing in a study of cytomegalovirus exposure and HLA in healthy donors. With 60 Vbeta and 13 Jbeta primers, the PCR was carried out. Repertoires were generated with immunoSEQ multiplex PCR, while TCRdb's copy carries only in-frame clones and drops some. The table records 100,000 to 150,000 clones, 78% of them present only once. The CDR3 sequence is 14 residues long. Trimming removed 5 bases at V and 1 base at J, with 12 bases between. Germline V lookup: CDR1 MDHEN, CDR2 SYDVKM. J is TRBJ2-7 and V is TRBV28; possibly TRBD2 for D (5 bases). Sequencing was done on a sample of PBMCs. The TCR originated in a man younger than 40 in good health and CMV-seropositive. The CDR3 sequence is CASSKEGSSYEQYF. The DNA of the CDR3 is TGTGCCAGCAGTAAAGAGGGATCTTCCTACGAGCAGTACTTC.